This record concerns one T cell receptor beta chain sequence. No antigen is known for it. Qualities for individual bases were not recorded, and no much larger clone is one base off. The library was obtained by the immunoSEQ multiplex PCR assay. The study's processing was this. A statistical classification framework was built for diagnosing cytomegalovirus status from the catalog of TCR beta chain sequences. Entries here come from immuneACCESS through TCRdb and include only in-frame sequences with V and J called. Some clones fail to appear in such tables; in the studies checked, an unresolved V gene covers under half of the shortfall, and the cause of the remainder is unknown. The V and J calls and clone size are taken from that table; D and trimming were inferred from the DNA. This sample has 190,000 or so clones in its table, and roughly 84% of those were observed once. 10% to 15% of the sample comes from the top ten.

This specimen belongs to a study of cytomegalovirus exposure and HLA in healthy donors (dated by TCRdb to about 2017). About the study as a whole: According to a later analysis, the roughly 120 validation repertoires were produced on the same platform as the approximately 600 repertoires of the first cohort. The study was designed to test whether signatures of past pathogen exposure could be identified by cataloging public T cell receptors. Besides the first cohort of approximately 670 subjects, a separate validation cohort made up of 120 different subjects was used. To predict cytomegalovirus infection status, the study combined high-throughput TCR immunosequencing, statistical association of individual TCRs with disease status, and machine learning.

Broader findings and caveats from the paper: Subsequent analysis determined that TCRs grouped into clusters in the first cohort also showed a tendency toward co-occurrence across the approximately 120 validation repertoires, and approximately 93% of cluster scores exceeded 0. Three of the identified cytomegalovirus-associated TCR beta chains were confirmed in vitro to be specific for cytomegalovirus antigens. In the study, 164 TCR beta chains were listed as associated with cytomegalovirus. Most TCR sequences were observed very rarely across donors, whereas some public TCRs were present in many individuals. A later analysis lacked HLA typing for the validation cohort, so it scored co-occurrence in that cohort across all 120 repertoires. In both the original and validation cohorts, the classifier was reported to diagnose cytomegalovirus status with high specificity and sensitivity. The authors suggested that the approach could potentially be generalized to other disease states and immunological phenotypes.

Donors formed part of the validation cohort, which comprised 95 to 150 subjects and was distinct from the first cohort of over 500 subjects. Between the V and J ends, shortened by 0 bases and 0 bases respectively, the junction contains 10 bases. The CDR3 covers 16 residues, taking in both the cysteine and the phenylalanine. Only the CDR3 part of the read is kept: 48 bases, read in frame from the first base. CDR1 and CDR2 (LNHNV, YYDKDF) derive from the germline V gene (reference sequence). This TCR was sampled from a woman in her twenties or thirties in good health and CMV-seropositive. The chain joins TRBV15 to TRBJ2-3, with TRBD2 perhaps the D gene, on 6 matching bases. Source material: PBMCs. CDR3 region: CATSRDPGLSTDTQYF. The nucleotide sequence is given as TGTGCCACCAGCAGAGATCCGGGACTGAGCACAGATACGCAGTATTTT.